The present T cell receptor (beta chain) was sequenced within a study of CD8+ T cells in alopecia areata. Treatment: oral pan-JAK inhibitor, 5-10 mg twice daily. Investigators isolated RNA and reverse transcribed it into cDNA to act as the sequencing template. Data came from immunoSEQ multiplex PCR; TCRdb stores just in-frame clones and leaves some out. The sample includes 180,000 or so clones, approximately 52% of them seen just once. The CDR3 covers 12 residues. CDR1 is SQVTM, CDR2 ANQGSEA, per germline. Trimming took 5 bases from V and 6 from J, leaving 11 bases between them. Study findings and constraints: For lesional scalp, especially alopecia totalis/universalis, clonality was higher than in normal scalp.

Regarding this clone: Its antigen remains unknown.

The sequencing here drew on CD4+ T cells sorted from blood, taken at approximately week 60, from a patient treated with tofacitinib. The V and J genes are TRBV29-1 and TRBJ2-1; D is possibly TRBD1 (6 bases). This TCR derives from a human donor with alopecia areata. The chain's CDR3 is CSVSLQGNEQFF. The CDR3 bases are TGCAGCGTTTCCCTACAGGGCAATGAGCAGTTCTTC.